This TCR beta chain is drawn from a study of blood T cell repertoires in COVID-19. About the study: Sites across the United States, Italy and Spain contributed samples from acute and convalescent COVID-19. T cells, B-cell-depleted T cells, or PBMCs supplied cDNA or gDNA.

Original data processing: Estimated nucleated cell counts came from reference gene primer amplification. Sequencing was performed with immunoSEQ multiplex PCR; in TCRdb, only in-frame clones are kept and a portion is missing. The DNA was the basis for D and trimming; V, J and clone size are from that table. The sample consists of roughly 50,000 clones, around four fifths of them appearing once. Germline V gene lookup returns CDR1 SGHRS and CDR2 YFSETQ. V dropped 6 bases and J dropped 7; count of bases not matched to a gene: 12. The CDR3 has 15 residues. This clonotype originated in a man aged 40-50 years with acute or convalescent COVID-19. Sequenced input: peripheral blood. V gene TRBV5-1 combines with J gene TRBJ2-3; 9 bases map to TRBD1. As DNA, the CDR3 is TGCGCCAGCACCTCGGACAGGGGAAGAGTAAATACGCAGTATTTT. Translated, it gives CASTSDRGRVNTQYF.